These T cell receptor beta chains were read from a single sample in a study of cytomegalovirus exposure and HLA in healthy donors. Clones were read by immunoSEQ multiplex PCR, and TCRdb kept only the in-frame ones, dropping some. The table lists under 200,000 clones, about 71% of them singletons. The specimen was PBMCs. The source is a man in his fifties in good health and CMV-seronegative. CDR3s include the opening cysteine and the closing phenylalanine or tryptophan. Each record gives: clone size, V gene, J gene, D gene, CDR3 protein, CDR3 DNA. A D gene is named only where the DNA matches it firmly. The listing skips clone size in some rows; elsewhere it reads once, few, many or a size class.

clone size: -
V gene: TRBV6-6
J gene: TRBJ2-7
D gene: -
CDR3 protein: CAGSSQVQGMSYEQYF
CDR3 DNA: TGTGCCGGCAGTTCCCAAGTGCAGGGGATGTCCTACGAGCAGTACTTC

clone size: -
V gene: TRBV6-5
J gene: TRBJ1-2
D gene: TRBD1
CDR3 protein: CASSIQGAPYGYTF
CDR3 DNA: TGTGCCAGCAGTATCCAGGGGGCCCCCTATGGCTACACCTTC

clone size: -
V gene: TRBV5-4
J gene: TRBJ1-2
D gene: -
CDR3 protein: CASSLEQGNGYTF
CDR3 DNA: TGTGCCAGCAGCTTAGAACAGGGAAATGGCTACACCTTC

clone size: -
V gene: TRBV5-6
J gene: TRBJ1-6
D gene: -
CDR3 protein: CASSLGQGSSPLHF
CDR3 DNA: TGTGCCAGCAGCTTAGGACAAGGGTCATCACCCCTCCACTTT

clone size: -
V gene: TRBV7-6
J gene: TRBJ1-1
D gene: -
CDR3 protein: CASSSQENTEAFF
CDR3 DNA: TGTGCCAGCAGCTCACAGGAAAACACTGAAGCTTTCTTT

clone size: -
V gene: TRBV11-2
J gene: TRBJ2-2
D gene: -
CDR3 protein: CASSSGGRGQGGELFF
CDR3 DNA: TGTGCCAGCAGCTCGGGGGGCAGGGGGCAAGGCGGGGAGCTGTTTTTT

clone size: few
V gene: TRBV6-1
J gene: TRBJ1-2
D gene: TRBD1
CDR3 protein: CASSGTGRGYTF
CDR3 DNA: TGTGCCAGCTCAGGGACAGGGCGGGGCTACACCTTC

clone size: -
V gene: TRBV5-4
J gene: TRBJ2-1
D gene: TRBD2
CDR3 protein: CASSSPGLAGGLEFF
CDR3 DNA: TGTGCCAGCAGCTCCCCTGGACTAGCGGGGGGTCTGGAGTTCTTC

clone size: -
V gene: TRBV10-1
J gene: TRBJ2-2
D gene: -
CDR3 protein: CASSESWRAGPGELFF
CDR3 DNA: TGCGCCAGCAGTGAGAGTTGGCGGGCCGGGCCCGGGGAGCTGTTTTTT

clone size: -
V gene: TRBV6-1
J gene: TRBJ1-1
D gene: TRBD1
CDR3 protein: CASIRQGATEAFF
CDR3 DNA: TGTGCCAGCATAAGACAGGGGGCGACTGAAGCTTTCTTT

clone size: -
V gene: TRBV28
J gene: TRBJ1-1
D gene: TRBD1
CDR3 protein: CASSPRTGWSGAFF
CDR3 DNA: TGTGCCAGCAGTCCCCGGACAGGGTGGTCGGGAGCTTTCTTT

clone size: -
V gene: TRBV7-6
J gene: TRBJ2-7
D gene: TRBD1
CDR3 protein: CASSSVGGTGSYEQYF
CDR3 DNA: TGTGCCAGCAGCTCAGTAGGGGGGACAGGTTCGTACGAGCAGTACTTC

clone size: -
V gene: TRBV29-1
J gene: TRBJ1-1
D gene: -
CDR3 protein: CSVLNPRTRTEAFF
CDR3 DNA: TGCAGCGTGTTGAACCCCCGGACACGTACGGAAGCTTTCTTT

clone size: -
V gene: TRBV6-6
J gene: TRBJ2-2
D gene: TRBD2
CDR3 protein: CASSPWDYPNAGELFF
CDR3 DNA: TGTGCCAGCAGTCCGTGGGACTACCCCAACGCCGGGGAGCTGTTTTTT

clone size: -
V gene: TRBV29-1
J gene: TRBJ1-1
D gene: -
CDR3 protein: CSVDVGDTEAFF
CDR3 DNA: TGCAGCGTTGATGTAGGGGACACTGAAGCTTTCTTT

clone size: -
V gene: TRBV10-3
J gene: TRBJ1-3
D gene: TRBD1
CDR3 protein: CAIRPDRAGNTIYF
CDR3 DNA: TGTGCCATCAGACCTGACAGGGCTGGAAACACCATATATTTT

clone size: -
V gene: TRBV5-1
J gene: TRBJ1-1
D gene: -
CDR3 protein: CAGYSDRTEAFF
CDR3 DNA: TGCGCCGGCTACAGTGATCGCACTGAAGCTTTCTTT

clone size: -
V gene: TRBV4-1
J gene: TRBJ1-6
D gene: TRBD1
CDR3 protein: CASSPQGNGRSPLHF
CDR3 DNA: TGCGCCAGCAGCCCACAGGGGAATGGTCGGTCACCCCTCCACTTT

clone size: -
V gene: TRBV4-1
J gene: TRBJ1-5
D gene: -
CDR3 protein: CASSQVGHLSNQPQHF
CDR3 DNA: TGCGCCAGCAGCCAAGTAGGACACCTTAGCAATCAGCCCCAGCATTTT

clone size: -
V gene: TRBV29-1
J gene: TRBJ1-4
D gene: -
CDR3 protein: CSVASSTGGSLFF
CDR3 DNA: TGCAGCGTTGCGTCCTCAACAGGCGGTTCACTGTTTTTT

clone size: -
V gene: TRBV5-1
J gene: TRBJ1-3
D gene: -
CDR3 protein: CASSFGASSGNTIYF
CDR3 DNA: TGCGCCAGCAGCTTCGGAGCGAGCTCTGGAAACACCATATATTTT

clone size: -
V gene: TRBV18
J gene: TRBJ2-1
D gene: -
CDR3 protein: CASSPKTVNNEQFF
CDR3 DNA: TGTGCCAGCTCACCAAAGACAGTTAACAATGAGCAGTTCTTC

clone size: -
V gene: TRBV2
J gene: TRBJ2-7
D gene: -
CDR3 protein: CASRGVRVSYEQYF
CDR3 DNA: TGTGCCAGCAGGGGAGTGAGGGTTTCATACGAGCAGTACTTC

clone size: few
V gene: TRBV2
J gene: TRBJ1-2
D gene: TRBD1
CDR3 protein: CASSPGQGFSGYTF
CDR3 DNA: TGTGCCAGCTCCCCGGGACAGGGGTTTTCTGGCTACACCTTC

clone size: -
V gene: TRBV6-1
J gene: TRBJ1-5
D gene: -
CDR3 protein: CASSPTEKPQHF
CDR3 DNA: TGTGCCAGCAGTCCGACAGAAAAGCCCCAGCATTTT

clone size: -
V gene: TRBV19
J gene: TRBJ2-1
D gene: TRBD2
CDR3 protein: CASRRASGGKYNEQFF
CDR3 DNA: TGTGCCAGTCGGCGTGCTAGCGGGGGGAAATACAATGAGCAGTTCTTC

clone size: -
V gene: TRBV7-2
J gene: TRBJ1-1
D gene: -
CDR3 protein: CASSLSWGWNTEAFF
CDR3 DNA: TGTGCCAGCAGCTTAAGCTGGGGCTGGAACACTGAAGCTTTCTTT

clone size: -
V gene: TRBV2
J gene: TRBJ2-2
D gene: TRBD1
CDR3 protein: CASRIDRGRTGELFF
CDR3 DNA: TGTGCCAGCCGAATTGACAGGGGTAGGACCGGGGAGCTGTTTTTT

clone size: once
V gene: TRBV7-2
J gene: TRBJ1-6
D gene: -
CDR3 protein: CASSFQGPQNNSPLHF
CDR3 DNA: TGTGCCAGCAGCTTTCAGGGTCCTCAGAATAATTCACCCCTCCACTTT

clone size: -
V gene: TRBV6-5
J gene: TRBJ2-5
D gene: -
CDR3 protein: CASSYEPQETQYF
CDR3 DNA: TGTGCCAGCAGTTACGAGCCCCAAGAGACCCAGTACTTC

clone size: -
V gene: TRBV5-4
J gene: TRBJ1-1
D gene: TRBD1
CDR3 protein: CASYLGQANTEAFF
CDR3 DNA: TGTGCCTCATACCTGGGACAGGCCAACACTGAAGCTTTCTTT

clone size: -
V gene: TRBV10-2
J gene: TRBJ2-5
D gene: -
CDR3 protein: CASRPGQGLWEYF
CDR3 DNA: TGCGCCAGCAGGCCGGGCCAGGGCCTTTGGGAGTACTTC

clone size: -
V gene: TRBV6-1
J gene: TRBJ2-3
D gene: TRBD2
CDR3 protein: CASSEEAGGPDTQYF
CDR3 DNA: TGTGCCAGCAGTGAAGAAGCGGGGGGCCCAGATACGCAGTATTTT

clone size: once
V gene: TRBV28
J gene: TRBJ2-7
D gene: TRBD1
CDR3 protein: CASSTYFRPRDRVPYEQYF
CDR3 DNA: TGTGCCAGCAGTACTTACTTTCGACCCCGGGACAGGGTCCCCTACGAGCAGTACTTC

clone size: few
V gene: TRBV27
J gene: TRBJ1-1
D gene: TRBD1
CDR3 protein: CASRLQGSRGAFF
CDR3 DNA: TGTGCCAGCAGACTACAGGGGTCCAGGGGAGCTTTCTTT

clone size: -
V gene: TRBV19
J gene: TRBJ1-1
D gene: -
CDR3 protein: CASSMPLTGRLTEAFF
CDR3 DNA: TGTGCCAGTAGTATGCCTTTGACAGGCCGGTTGACTGAAGCTTTCTTT

clone size: -
V gene: TRBV7-9
J gene: TRBJ2-7
D gene: TRBD1
CDR3 protein: CASSLGGPGTGIYEQYF
CDR3 DNA: TGTGCCAGCAGCTTAGGGGGCCCCGGGACAGGGATCTACGAGCAGTACTTC

clone size: -
V gene: TRBV25-1
J gene: TRBJ2-7
D gene: -
CDR3 protein: CASEDSDSSYEQYF
CDR3 DNA: TGTGCCAGCGAGGACAGCGATAGCTCCTACGAGCAGTACTTC

clone size: few
V gene: TRBV21-1
J gene: TRBJ2-3
D gene: -
CDR3 protein: CASSKGLGGTDTQYF
CDR3 DNA: TGTGCCAGCAGCAAAGGACTCGGGGGTACAGATACGCAGTATTTT

clone size: -
V gene: TRBV18
J gene: TRBJ1-2
D gene: -
CDR3 protein: CASSPPLNYGYTF
CDR3 DNA: TGTGCCAGCTCACCACCACTGAACTATGGCTACACCTTC

clone size: -
V gene: TRBV4-3
J gene: TRBJ1-2
D gene: -
CDR3 protein: CASRATSVGDYGYTF
CDR3 DNA: TGCGCCAGCAGGGCCACGAGCGTCGGGGACTATGGCTACACCTTC

clone size: once
V gene: TRBV20-1
J gene: TRBJ2-7
D gene: TRBD1
CDR3 protein: CSARDRGEQYF
CDR3 DNA: TGCAGTGCTAGGGACAGGGGCGAGCAGTACTTC

clone size: few
V gene: TRBV2
J gene: TRBJ1-3
D gene: TRBD1
CDR3 protein: CASRGQGLTGNTIYF
CDR3 DNA: TGTGCCAGCAGGGGACAGGGATTGACTGGAAACACCATATATTTT

clone size: -
V gene: TRBV6-5
J gene: TRBJ2-2
D gene: TRBD2
CDR3 protein: CASSYSGGYTGELFF
CDR3 DNA: TGTGCCAGCAGTTATAGCGGGGGCTACACCGGGGAGCTGTTTTTT

clone size: -
V gene: TRBV7-2
J gene: TRBJ2-7
D gene: TRBD2
CDR3 protein: CASSLALAGGREQYF
CDR3 DNA: TGTGCCAGCAGCTTAGCGCTAGCGGGGGGACGCGAGCAGTACTTC

clone size: few
V gene: TRBV7-2
J gene: TRBJ1-2
D gene: TRBD1
CDR3 protein: CASSRGTGNYGYTF
CDR3 DNA: TGTGCCAGCAGCCGAGGGACAGGCAATTATGGCTACACCTTC

clone size: -
V gene: TRBV6-5
J gene: TRBJ2-1
D gene: TRBD1
CDR3 protein: CASSHDRGSYNEQFF
CDR3 DNA: TGTGCCAGCAGCCACGACAGGGGGAGCTACAATGAGCAGTTCTTC

clone size: -
V gene: TRBV7-2
J gene: TRBJ1-2
D gene: -
CDR3 protein: CASSLQGRSNYGYTF
CDR3 DNA: TGTGCCAGCAGCTTACAGGGAAGATCTAACTATGGCTACACCTTC

clone size: few
V gene: TRBV7-8
J gene: TRBJ1-3
D gene: TRBD1
CDR3 protein: CASSRDRVSGNTIYF
CDR3 DNA: TGTGCCAGCAGCCGCGACAGGGTCTCTGGAAACACCATATATTTT

clone size: -
V gene: TRBV5-1
J gene: TRBJ2-1
D gene: TRBD2
CDR3 protein: CASSLAPSGSYNEQFF
CDR3 DNA: TGCGCCAGCAGCTTGGCGCCTAGCGGGTCCTACAATGAGCAGTTCTTC

clone size: -
V gene: TRBV7-7
J gene: TRBJ2-7
D gene: -
CDR3 protein: CASSWFWQTVSYEQYF
CDR3 DNA: TGTGCTAGCAGCTGGTTTTGGCAGACTGTCTCCTACGAGCAGTACTTC

clone size: -
V gene: TRBV19
J gene: TRBJ2-3
D gene: -
CDR3 protein: CASSNRRNTDTQYF
CDR3 DNA: TGTGCCAGTAGTAACAGAAGGAACACAGATACGCAGTATTTT

clone size: -
V gene: TRBV5-1
J gene: TRBJ1-2
D gene: -
CDR3 protein: CASSLQGGYGYTF
CDR3 DNA: TGCGCCAGCAGCTTGCAGGGAGGCTATGGCTACACCTTC

clone size: few
V gene: TRBV4-1
J gene: TRBJ1-1
D gene: TRBD1
CDR3 protein: CASSHNRGVGTEAFF
CDR3 DNA: TGCGCCAGCAGCCACAACAGGGGGGTTGGGACTGAAGCTTTCTTT

clone size: -
V gene: TRBV7-9
J gene: TRBJ2-3
D gene: TRBD2
CDR3 protein: CASTPGGAGAREDTQYF
CDR3 DNA: TGTGCCAGCACCCCGGGGGGAGCGGGGGCCCGGGAGGATACGCAGTATTTT

clone size: -
V gene: TRBV6-4
J gene: TRBJ1-2
D gene: TRBD1
CDR3 protein: CASSDTDRGYGYTF
CDR3 DNA: TGTGCCAGCAGTGACACCGACAGGGGCTATGGCTACACCTTC

clone size: -
V gene: TRBV7-2
J gene: TRBJ1-2
D gene: -
CDR3 protein: CASSLGDRWDGYTF
CDR3 DNA: TGTGCCAGCAGCTTAGGAGACAGGTGGGATGGCTACACCTTC